This entry concerns a single TCR beta chain. The antigen remains undetermined. This record belongs to a study of beta chain features in type 1 diabetes. Study overall: Sorted cell examination encompassed about 110,000,000 cells across all samples.

Study findings and constraints: Patients' naive, central memory and Treg TCRB repertoires seemed closer to one another than those of healthy donors. Significant though moderate, a shortening of TCRB CDR3s appeared in all four CD4+ subsets of Type 1 diabetes patients.

V was clipped by 2 bases and J by 2 bases; unmatched bases: 7. Germline V CDR1 and CDR2: SQVTM, ANQGSEA. The CDR3 length is 15 residues. The isolated RNA, all of it, was reverse transcribed, so expressed TCRB transcripts were what got sequenced. Sequenced by immunoSEQ multiplex PCR; TCRdb stores in-frame clones only, minus some. The sample has 350,000 to 450,000 clones; roughly 14% are singletons. This receptor was identified in a man aged 30-40 years in good health. The sample consisted of naive CD4+ T cells from blood. The chain recombines TRBV29-1 with TRBJ1-1, with 8 bases lining up with TRBD1. The CDR3 nucleotides are TGCAGCGTTGAAACCGGGACAGGACTTAACACTGAAGCTTTCTTT. Its protein product is CSVETGTGLNTEAFF.